This T cell receptor beta chain emerged from a study of Ad26.COV2.S vaccination and SARS-CoV-2 variants (dated by TCRdb to the early 2020s). About the full investigation: TCRbeta repertoire sequencing served as the tool for gauging how specific and how broad the SARS-CoV-2-reactive T cell receptors were following Ad26.COV2.S vaccination. A total of approximately 30 samples were included in the TCR-sequenced set, comprising roughly 20 Ad26.COV2.S vaccine recipients, 5 placebo recipients and 8 SARS-CoV-2 convalescent individuals. On the study overall, not on this receptor specifically: Vaccine and placebo recipients had comparable non-spike TCR breadth, which fits with the vaccine containing only spike. Ad26.COV2.S recipients had higher spike-specific TCR breadth than placebo recipients (P = 0.0014). It was noted by the authors that total T cell responses may have been underestimated by the TCR breadth and depth analyses. After vaccination, substantial breadth of spike-specific CD8+ and CD4+ T cell responses was reported.

This clone appeared a single time. Its target antigen remains unknown. No base-level quality is on record; no much larger clone is a single base apart. The immunoSEQ Assay was used to sequence TCRbeta CDR3 regions. After extraction, genomic DNA underwent amplification by bias-controlled multiplex PCR, followed by high-throughput sequencing. As for how the authors treated the data: To quantify the absolute abundance of every unique TCRbeta CDR3 region, sequences were collapsed and filtered. Usable DNA was measured by amplifying reference genes present in all nucleated cells, and TCRbeta template counts were normalized to that usable DNA to estimate T cell fraction. Repertoire TCRs were annotated as SARS-CoV-2-specific by exact matching of V gene, CDR3 amino acid sequence and J gene to a known reactive TCR set. MIRA supplied the reference SARS-CoV-2 TCR set, which was filtered for enrichment in COVID-19-positive ImmuneCODE repertoires so that public or cross-reactive TCRs were removed. Based on the MIRA antigens, annotated TCRs were further analysed at the level of specific ORF or position within ORF. Breadth was defined as annotated unique rearrangements over total unique productive rearrangements; depth was the summed frequency of those rearrangements. TCR breadth was compared between groups using two-sided Wilcoxon rank-sum tests. The source is immuneACCESS, and TCRdb retained only in-frame sequences with V and J called. Part of the clones is not carried over; for the studies checked, unresolved V genes explain less than half of this, and the remainder is unexplained. The D gene and trimming were derived from the DNA, and the V and J assignments and clone size from that table. In all, the sample holds around 45,000 clones, and about 80% of those were seen once. The top ten hold around half of the sample.

The time point label of this sample denotes: individuals recovered from natural SARS-CoV-2 infection. Spanning cysteine to phenylalanine, the CDR3 consists of 15 amino acids. Only the CDR3 DNA is retained, 45 bases long and in frame from the first base. Taken from the germline V gene (reference sequence), the CDR1 and CDR2 loops are SEHNR and FQNEAQ. Germline trimming: 5 bases from V, 3 bases from J; junction bases outside gene matches: 5. This receptor was identified in a human donor who had recovered from COVID-19. The sample consisted of peripheral blood, taken after recovery from COVID-19. The chain was built from TRBV7-9 and TRBJ2-1, and 9 bases in between align with TRBD1. The sequenced DNA is TGTGCCAGCAGCCAGGGGACAGGGATCTACAATGAGCAGTTCTTC. Its amino acids are CASSQGTGIYNEQFF.